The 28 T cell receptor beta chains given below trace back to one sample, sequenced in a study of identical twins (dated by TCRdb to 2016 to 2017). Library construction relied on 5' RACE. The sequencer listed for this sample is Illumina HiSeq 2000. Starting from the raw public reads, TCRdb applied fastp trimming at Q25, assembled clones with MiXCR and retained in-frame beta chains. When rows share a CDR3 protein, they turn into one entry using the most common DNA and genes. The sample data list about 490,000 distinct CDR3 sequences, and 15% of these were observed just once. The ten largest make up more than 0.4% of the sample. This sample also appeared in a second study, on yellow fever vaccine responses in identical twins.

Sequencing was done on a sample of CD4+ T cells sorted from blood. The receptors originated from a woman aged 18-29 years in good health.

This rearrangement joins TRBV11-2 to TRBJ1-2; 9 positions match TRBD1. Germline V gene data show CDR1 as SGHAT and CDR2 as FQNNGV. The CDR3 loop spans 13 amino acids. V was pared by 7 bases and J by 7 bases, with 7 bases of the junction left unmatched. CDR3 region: CASMGQGMRGYTF. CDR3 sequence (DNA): TGTGCCAGCATGGGACAGGGAATGCGTGGCTACACCTTC.

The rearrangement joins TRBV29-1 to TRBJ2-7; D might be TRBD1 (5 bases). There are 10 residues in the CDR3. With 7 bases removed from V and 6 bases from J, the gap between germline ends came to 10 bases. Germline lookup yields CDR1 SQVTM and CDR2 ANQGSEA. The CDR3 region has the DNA TGCAGCGCCGCAGGGCGCGAGCAGTACTTC. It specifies CSAAGREQYF.

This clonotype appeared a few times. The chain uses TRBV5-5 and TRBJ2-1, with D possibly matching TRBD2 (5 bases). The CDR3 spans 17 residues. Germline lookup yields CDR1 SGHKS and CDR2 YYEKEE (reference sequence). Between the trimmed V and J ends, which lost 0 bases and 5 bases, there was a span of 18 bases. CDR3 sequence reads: CASSLGGLRERHNEQFF. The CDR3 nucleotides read TGTGCCAGCAGCTTGGGAGGACTTCGCGAGCGGCACAATGAGCAGTTCTTC.

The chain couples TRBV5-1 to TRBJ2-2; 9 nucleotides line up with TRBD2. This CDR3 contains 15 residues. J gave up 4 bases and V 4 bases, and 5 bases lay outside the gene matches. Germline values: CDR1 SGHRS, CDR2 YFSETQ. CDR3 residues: CASSPSGRSTGELFF. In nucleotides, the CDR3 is TGCGCCAGCAGCCCCAGCGGGAGGAGCACCGGGGAGCTGTTTTTT.

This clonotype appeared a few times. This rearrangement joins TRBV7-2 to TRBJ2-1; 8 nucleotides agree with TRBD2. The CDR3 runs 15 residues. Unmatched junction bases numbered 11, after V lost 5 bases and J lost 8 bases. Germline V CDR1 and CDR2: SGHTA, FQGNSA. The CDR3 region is CASSPSGTSRYEQFF. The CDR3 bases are TGTGCCAGCAGCCCCTCGGGGACTAGTCGGTATGAGCAGTTCTTC.

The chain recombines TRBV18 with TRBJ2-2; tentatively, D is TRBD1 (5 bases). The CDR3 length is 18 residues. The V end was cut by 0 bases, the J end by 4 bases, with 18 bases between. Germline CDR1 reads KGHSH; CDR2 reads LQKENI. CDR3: CASSPPQGGPRGTGELFF. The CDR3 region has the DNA TGTGCCAGCTCACCACCGCAGGGCGGACCTCGAGGCACCGGGGAGCTGTTTTTT.

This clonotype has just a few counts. In DNA form, the CDR3 reads TGTGCCAGCAGCTTTAGAAACGGACAAGAGACCCAGTACTTC. This codes for CASSFRNGQETQYF. The chain uses TRBV5-6 and TRBJ2-5; D remains ambiguous. Germline CDR1 reads SGHDT; CDR2 reads YYEEEE. Trimming stripped 2 bases from V and 2 bases from J, with 10 bases between. CDR3 length equals 14 residues.

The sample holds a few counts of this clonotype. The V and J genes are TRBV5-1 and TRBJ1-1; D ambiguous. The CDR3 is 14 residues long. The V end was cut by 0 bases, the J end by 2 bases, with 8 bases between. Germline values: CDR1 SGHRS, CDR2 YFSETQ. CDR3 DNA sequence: TGCGCCAGCAGCTTGGAATGGGGAAACACTGAAGCTTTCTTT. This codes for CASSLEWGNTEAFF.

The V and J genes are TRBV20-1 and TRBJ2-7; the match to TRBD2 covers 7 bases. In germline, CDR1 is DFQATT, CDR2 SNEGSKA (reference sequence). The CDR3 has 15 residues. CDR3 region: CSAPGGPGSSYEQYF. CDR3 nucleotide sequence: TGCAGCGCCCCGGGGGGACCAGGGAGCTCCTACGAGCAGTACTTC.

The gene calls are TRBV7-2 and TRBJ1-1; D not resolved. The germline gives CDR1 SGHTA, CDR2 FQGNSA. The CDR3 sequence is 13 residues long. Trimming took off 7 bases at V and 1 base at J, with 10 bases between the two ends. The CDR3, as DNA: TGTGCCAGCAAGGGATACGCGAACACTGAAGCTTTCTTT. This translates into CASKGYANTEAFF.

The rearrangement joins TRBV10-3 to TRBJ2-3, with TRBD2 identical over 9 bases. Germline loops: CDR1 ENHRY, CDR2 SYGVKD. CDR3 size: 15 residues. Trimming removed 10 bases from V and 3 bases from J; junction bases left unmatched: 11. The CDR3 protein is CATRMSSGRTDTQYF. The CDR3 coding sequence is TGTGCCACCAGGATGAGTAGCGGGAGAACAGATACGCAGTATTTT.

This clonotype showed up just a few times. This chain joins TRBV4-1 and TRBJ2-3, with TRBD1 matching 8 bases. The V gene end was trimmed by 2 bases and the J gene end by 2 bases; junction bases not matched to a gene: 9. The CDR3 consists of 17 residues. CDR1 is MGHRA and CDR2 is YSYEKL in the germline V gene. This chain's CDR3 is CASSQNPDRDNTDTQYF. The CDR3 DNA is TGCGCCAGCAGCCAAAATCCGGACAGGGATAACACAGATACGCAGTATTTT.

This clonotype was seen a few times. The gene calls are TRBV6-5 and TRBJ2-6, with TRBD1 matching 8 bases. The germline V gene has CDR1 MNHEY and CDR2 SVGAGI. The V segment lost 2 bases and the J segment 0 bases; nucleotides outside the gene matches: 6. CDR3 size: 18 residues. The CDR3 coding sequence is TGTGCCAGCAGTTACGTGGGACAGGCGATCTCTGGGGCCAACGTCCTGACTTTC. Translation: CASSYVGQAISGANVLTF.

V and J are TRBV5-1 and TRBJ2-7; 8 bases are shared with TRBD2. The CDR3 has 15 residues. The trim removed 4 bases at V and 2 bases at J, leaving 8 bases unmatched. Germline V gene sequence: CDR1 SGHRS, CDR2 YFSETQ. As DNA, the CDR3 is TGCGCCAGCAGCCCCGGGACTAGTAGCCCCTACGAGCAGTACGTC. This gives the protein CASSPGTSSPYEQYV.

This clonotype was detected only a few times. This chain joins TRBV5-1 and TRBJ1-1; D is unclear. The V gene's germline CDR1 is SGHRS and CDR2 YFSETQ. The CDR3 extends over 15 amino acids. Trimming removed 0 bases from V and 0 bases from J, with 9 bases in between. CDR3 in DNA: TGCGCCAGCAGCTTGGAGCCCAAAGTGAACACTGAAGCTTTCTTT. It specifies CASSLEPKVNTEAFF.

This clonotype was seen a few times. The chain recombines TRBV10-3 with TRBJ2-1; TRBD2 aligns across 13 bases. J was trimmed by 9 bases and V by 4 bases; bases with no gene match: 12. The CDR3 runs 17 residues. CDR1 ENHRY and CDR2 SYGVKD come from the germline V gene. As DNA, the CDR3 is TGTGCCATCAGTGTCGGACTAGCGGGAGCTCCATCGGGTGAGCAGTTCTTC. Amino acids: CAISVGLAGAPSGEQFF.

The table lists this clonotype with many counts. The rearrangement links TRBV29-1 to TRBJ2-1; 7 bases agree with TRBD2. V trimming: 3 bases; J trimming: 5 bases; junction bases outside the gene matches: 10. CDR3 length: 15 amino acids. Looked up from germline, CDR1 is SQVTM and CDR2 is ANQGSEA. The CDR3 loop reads CSVDGLGQRDNEQFF. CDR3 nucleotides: TGCAGCGTTGATGGACTAGGCCAGAGGGACAATGAGCAGTTCTTC.

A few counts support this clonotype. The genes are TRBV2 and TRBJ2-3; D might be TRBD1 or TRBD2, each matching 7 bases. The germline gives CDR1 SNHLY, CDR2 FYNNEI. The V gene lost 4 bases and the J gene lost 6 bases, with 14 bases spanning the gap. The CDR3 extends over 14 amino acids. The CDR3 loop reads CASSAGGDRDTQYF. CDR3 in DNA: TGTGCCAGCAGTGCAGGGGGGGATAGGGATACGCAGTATTTT. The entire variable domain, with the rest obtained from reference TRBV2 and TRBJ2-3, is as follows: EPEVTQTPSHQVTQMGQEVILRCVPISNHLYFYWYRQILGQKVEFLVSFYNNEISEKSEIFDDQFSVERPDGSNFTLKIRSTKLEDSAMYFCASSAGGDRDTQYFGPGTRLTVL.

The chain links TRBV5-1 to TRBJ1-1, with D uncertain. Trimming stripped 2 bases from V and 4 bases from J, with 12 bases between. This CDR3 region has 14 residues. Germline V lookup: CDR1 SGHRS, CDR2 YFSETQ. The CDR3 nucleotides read TGCGCCAGCAGCTTTGAGGTCTACCCCACTGAAGCTTTCTTT. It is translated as CASSFEVYPTEAFF.

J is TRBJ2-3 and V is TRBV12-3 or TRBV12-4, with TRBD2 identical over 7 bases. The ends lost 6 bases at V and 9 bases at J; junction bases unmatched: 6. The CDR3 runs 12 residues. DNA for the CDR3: TGTGCCAGCAGGGCCGGACTAGGAACGCAGTATTTT. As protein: CASRAGLGTQYF.

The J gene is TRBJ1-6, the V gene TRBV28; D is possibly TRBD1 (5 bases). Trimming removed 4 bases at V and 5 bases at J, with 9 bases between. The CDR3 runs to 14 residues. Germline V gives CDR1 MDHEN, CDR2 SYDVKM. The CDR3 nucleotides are TGTGCCAGCAGTTACGACAGAAATAATTCACCCCTCCACTTT. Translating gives CASSYDRNNSPLHF. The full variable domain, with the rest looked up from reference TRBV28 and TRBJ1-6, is DVKVTQSSRYLVKRTGEKVFLECVQDMDHENMFWYRQDPGLGLRLIYFSYDVKMKEKGDIPEGYSVSREKKERFSLILESASTNQTSMYLCASSYDRNNSPLHFGNGTRLTVT.

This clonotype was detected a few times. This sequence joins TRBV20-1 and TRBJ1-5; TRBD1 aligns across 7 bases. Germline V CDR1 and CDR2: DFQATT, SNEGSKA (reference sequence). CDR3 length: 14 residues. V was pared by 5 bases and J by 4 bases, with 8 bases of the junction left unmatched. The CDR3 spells CSARRQGENQPQHF. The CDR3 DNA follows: TGCAGTGCTCGTCGACAGGGTGAGAATCAGCCCCAGCATTTT.

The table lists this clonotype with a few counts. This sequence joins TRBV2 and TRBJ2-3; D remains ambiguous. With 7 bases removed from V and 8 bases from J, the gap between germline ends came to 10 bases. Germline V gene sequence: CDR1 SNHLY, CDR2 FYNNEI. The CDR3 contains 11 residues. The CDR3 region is CASNRVATQYF. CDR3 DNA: TGTGCCAGCAACCGCGTAGCTACGCAGTATTTT.

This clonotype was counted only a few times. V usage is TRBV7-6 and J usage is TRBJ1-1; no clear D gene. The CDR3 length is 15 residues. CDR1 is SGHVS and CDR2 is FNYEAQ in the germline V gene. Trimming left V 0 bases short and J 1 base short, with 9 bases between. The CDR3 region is CASSLAGRTNTEAFF. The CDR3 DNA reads TGTGCCAGCAGCTTAGCAGGGAGGACGAACACTGAAGCTTTCTTT.

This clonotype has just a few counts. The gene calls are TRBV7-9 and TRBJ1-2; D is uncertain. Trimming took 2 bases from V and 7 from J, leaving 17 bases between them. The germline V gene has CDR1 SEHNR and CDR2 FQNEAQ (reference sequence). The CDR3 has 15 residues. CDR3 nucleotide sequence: TGTGCCAGCAGCTTATCATCCGCGGAATCCGGTGGCTACACCTTC. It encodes CASSLSSAESGGYTF.

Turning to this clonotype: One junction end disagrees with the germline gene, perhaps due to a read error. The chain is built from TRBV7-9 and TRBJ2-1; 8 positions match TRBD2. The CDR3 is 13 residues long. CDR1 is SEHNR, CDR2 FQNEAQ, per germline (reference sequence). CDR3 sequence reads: CASSREGYKEQFF. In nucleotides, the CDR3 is TGTGCCAGCAGCCGGGAGGGTTACAAAGAGCAGTTCTTC.

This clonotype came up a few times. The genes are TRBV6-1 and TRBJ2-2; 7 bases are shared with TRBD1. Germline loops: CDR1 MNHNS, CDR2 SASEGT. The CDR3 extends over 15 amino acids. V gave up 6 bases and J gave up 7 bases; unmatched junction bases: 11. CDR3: CASSGVGGSGGELFF. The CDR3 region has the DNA TGTGCCAGCAGCGGAGTAGGGGGCTCGGGCGGGGAGCTGTTTTTT.

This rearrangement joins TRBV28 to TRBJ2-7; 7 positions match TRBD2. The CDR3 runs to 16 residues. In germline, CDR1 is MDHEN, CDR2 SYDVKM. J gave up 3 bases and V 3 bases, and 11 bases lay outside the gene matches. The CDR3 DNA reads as TGTGCCAGCAGTTTTTTTCCGCAGCGGGGTAACTACGAGCAGTACTTC. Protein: CASSFFPQRGNYEQYF. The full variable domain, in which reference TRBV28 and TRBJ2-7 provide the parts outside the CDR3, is DVKVTQSSRYLVKRTGEKVFLECVQDMDHENMFWYRQDPGLGLRLIYFSYDVKMKEKGDIPEGYSVSREKKERFSLILESASTNQTSMYLCASSFFPQRGNYEQYFGPGTRLTVT.